Described below is a single TCR beta chain sequence and its context. This clonotype was detected many times. No cognate antigen has been identified for it. Within one base of it there is no much larger clone, and no base qualities were kept. The treatment or condition label for this specimen denotes: allogeneic hematopoietic cell transplantation with graft depleted of TCRalphabeta T cells and CD19 B cells. The children who served as transplant recipients had been given grafts of TCRalphabeta/CD19-depleted allogeneic hematopoietic cells. The data derive from a study of T-cell reconstitution after alpha-beta-depleted transplantation in children (TCRdb year 2016). With respect to the entire study: Using TCR repertoire profiling, the study quantitatively followed how T-cell immune reconstitution unfolded in children after TCRalphabeta/CD19-depleted allogeneic hematopoietic cell transplantation.

Trimming at the junction amounts to 10 bases on V and 0 bases on J, and the germline ends lie 18 bases apart. The germline V gene supplies CDR1 MDHEN and CDR2 SYDVKM. From the cysteine through the phenylalanine, the CDR3 covers 15 amino acids. Only the CDR3 part of the read is kept: 45 bases, read in frame from the first base. The investigation overall reported the following: In some patients, the high TCRbeta diversity seen at day 60 was put down to recipient T cells and intrathymic progenitors that had survived conditioning. The apparently early alphabetaT-cell count recovery about two months after transplant was reportedly dependent on only several hundred rapidly expanded clones derived from non-depleted graft cells. Over the following months the frequencies of hyperexpanded clones went down, and after one year T-cell counts and TCRbeta diversity were mostly credited to newly produced T cells.

Library method: PCR. Sequenced on an Illumina HiSeq 2500. TCR libraries were prepared with molecular barcoding, using unique molecular identifiers to normalize TCRbeta repertoire quantification. The raw public data were reprocessed by TCRdb itself: fastp quality trimming at Q25, MiXCR clonotype calling, in-frame beta chains only. Each CDR3 protein appears once, grouped with its most common genes and DNA. This sample comprises 600,000 to 700,000 distinct CDR3 sequences, roughly 13% of them detected only once. Clones ranked in the top ten supply 0.79% of the sample. Rearrangement joined TRBV28 to TRBJ2-5, with TRBD2 as a weak D call on 5 bases. This clonotype was sampled from a girl aged 2-10 years with congenital amegakaryocytic thrombocytopenia, due to receive a stem cell transplant. Sequencing used PBMCs, obtained before TCRalphabeta/CD19-depleted stem cell transplant. This receptor carries the CDR3 CATSYSDWYQETQYF. The sequence in DNA is TGTGCCACATCCTATTCGGACTGGTACCAAGAGACCCAGTACTTC.